This T cell receptor (beta chain) was obtained from a study of blood T cells in healthy people across ages. General study results and limits: The study regarded diversity estimates from one million T cells as underestimates.

Sample-barcoded 5' priming and a J-beta primer mix drove a second PCR of about 7 to 11 cycles. TCRdb itself ran the 5' RACE reads through MiXCR, one entry per CDR3 protein. The profile shows hundreds of thousands of distinct CDR3 sequences, approximately 30% of them singletons. Many counts were recorded for this clonotype. Its matching antigen is unknown. Trimming pared 4 bases from V and 3 bases from J, leaving 14 bases between. The length of the CDR3 is 14 residues. CDR1 is DFQATT and CDR2 is SNEGSKA in the germline V gene (reference sequence). Per sample, no less than 6 micrograms of total RNA were extracted.

Sequences were obtained from blood. The TCR originated in a woman of 80 years or more in good health. V usage is TRBV20-1 and J usage is TRBJ2-3; TRBD2 is a possible D gene (6 bases). The CDR3 region is CSATGPGVTDTQYF. In nucleotides, the CDR3 is TGCAGTGCTACGGGACCGGGGGTAACAGATACGCAGTATTTT.